This T cell receptor (beta chain) was recovered during a study of shared clonotypes between healthy human individuals. TCRdb's table, derived via immunoSEQ multiplex PCR, lists solely in-frame clones and lacks some. This sample yields roughly 1,000,000 clones, of which around three quarters are seen a single time; 0.55% to 0.7% belongs to the top ten. A CD45RA-negative memory subset and a CD45RA+ naive subset were separated from the CD4+ cells. The V gene lost 6 bases and the J gene lost 3 bases, with 11 bases spanning the gap. This CDR3 comprises 13 residues. CDR1 and CDR2 (germline): MDHEN, SYDVKM.

The receptor was derived from a man between 18 and 29 years old in good health. Some clones in this sample may be carry-over from other donors' samples. J is TRBJ1-2 and V is TRBV28; D remains ambiguous. The sequencing input was memory CD4+ T cells from PBMCs. The sample's subset: CD45RA-negative fraction. The CDR3 nucleotides are TGTGCCAGCAGGGCAGCCCCCGACTATGGCTACACCTTC. This translates into CASRAAPDYGYTF.